The 29 T cell receptor beta chains below all came from one sample that was sequenced in a study of human T cells and chemical hapten exposure. TCRdb re-analysed the RACE reads in MiXCR, keeping a single row per CDR3 protein. The sample yields 350,000 to 400,000 distinct CDR3 sequences, approximately 5.1% seen once. Time point: pre-sensitization, week 0. Described treatment: therapeutic diphenylcyclopropenone sensitization with weekly scalp DPC. This material consisted of whole blood, taken in connection with sensitization to the hapten diphenylcyclopropenone (DPC). The source is a woman aged 45-65 years with alopecia areata. Some clones in this sample may be carry-over from other donors' samples.

This clonotype was seen a few times. The V and J genes are TRBV27 and TRBJ2-7; a weak D match, TRBD2 (6 bases). CDR3 length: 17 residues. V lost 2 bases to trimming and J lost 4 bases, with 21 bases between them. Germline CDR1 is MNHEY and CDR2 is SMNVEV (reference sequence). CDR3 nucleotides: TGTGCCAGCAGTTTAGACCCCGCGCTAGCGAGGTTTTACGAGCAGTACTTC. Its protein is CASSLDPALARFYEQYF.

The sample holds many counts of this clonotype. The rearrangement links TRBV7-9 to TRBJ2-3; D could derive from TRBD1 or TRBD2 (5 bases each). Trimming took 5 bases from V and 4 from J, leaving 19 bases between them. Germline assignment: CDR1 SEHNR and CDR2 FQNEAQ (reference sequence). The CDR3 length is 16 residues. The CDR3 DNA reads as TGTGCCAGCAGCCCTCCCGGGACCCACCTAGCAGATACGCAGTATTTT. It encodes CASSPPGTHLADTQYF.

V usage is TRBV27 and J usage is TRBJ2-7, with D maybe TRBD2 (6 bases). The CDR3 runs to 14 residues. The V gene lost 6 bases and the J gene lost 4 bases, with 16 bases spanning the gap. Germline V lookup: CDR1 MNHEY, CDR2 SMNVEV (reference sequence). CDR3 bases: TGTGCCAGCAGCCAGAAGACTAGGAGGTACGAGCAGTACTTC. Translating it yields CASSQKTRRYEQYF.

CDR3 amino acids: CSASALVGLYEKLFF. DNA for the CDR3: TGCAGTGCTAGCGCCCTCGTTGGGCTGTATGAAAAACTGTTTTTT. The chain combines TRBV20-1 with TRBJ1-4, with no clear D. The CDR3 contains 15 residues. The V gene lost 3 bases and the J gene lost 6 bases, with 17 bases spanning the gap. The germline gives CDR1 DFQATT, CDR2 SNEGSKA (reference sequence).

The table lists this clonotype with many counts. V usage is TRBV6-5 and J usage is TRBJ2-5; no definite D call. CDR1 MNHEY and CDR2 SVGAGI come from the germline V gene. This CDR3 spans 16 amino acids. V dropped 0 bases and J dropped 2 bases, with 13 bases sitting between them. The DNA for the CDR3 is TGTGCCAGCAGTTACTCGCGGCAGGAGCAGCAAGAGACCCAGTACTTC. Its translation is CASSYSRQEQQETQYF.

This clonotype was recorded many times. The chain joins TRBV6-5 to TRBJ1-6; 7 bases align to TRBD1. The germline V gene has CDR1 MNHEY and CDR2 SVGAGI. The length of the CDR3 is 15 residues. The V and J ends lost 2 bases and 7 bases, in that order; junction bases with no gene match: 5. The CDR3 nucleotides read TGTGCCAGCAGTTACCGACAGGGAGGGAATTCACCCCTCCACTTT. Its translation is CASSYRQGGNSPLHF.

The V and J genes are TRBV7-2 and TRBJ2-2; D ambiguous. In germline, CDR1 is SGHTA, CDR2 FQGNSA. This CDR3 spans 15 amino acids. Trimming stripped 1 base from V and 6 bases from J, with 12 bases between. The CDR3 reads CASSLVEGLAGELFF. The CDR3 DNA follows: TGTGCCAGCAGCTTAGTCGAAGGGTTAGCCGGGGAGCTGTTTTTT.

The J gene is TRBJ2-2, the V gene TRBV12-3 or TRBV12-4; 7 bases fit TRBD2. The CDR3 loop spans 15 amino acids. Trimming removed 6 bases from V and 0 bases from J; junction bases left unmatched: 4. CDR3: CASRPSGTNTGELFF. The CDR3 DNA follows: TGTGCCAGCAGGCCCAGCGGGACGAACACCGGGGAGCTGTTTTTT.

The table lists this clonotype with many counts. The rearrangement links TRBV4-3 to TRBJ2-3; a weak D match, TRBD1 (5 bases). Germline-derived CDR1 and CDR2 are LGHNA and YSLEER. Trimming shortened V by 5 bases and J by 0 bases, and 9 bases separated the two germline ends. The CDR3 length is 14 residues. This CDR3 reads CASSSTVSTDTQYF. The CDR3, as DNA: TGCGCCAGCAGCTCGACAGTTAGCACAGATACGCAGTATTTT.

This clonotype was seen repeatedly, ten times or more. This sequence joins TRBV29-1 and TRBJ2-7; D assignment may be TRBD1 or TRBD2 (5 bases each). The V end was cut by 5 bases, the J end by 0 bases, with 14 bases between. Germline V gene data show CDR1 as SQVTM and CDR2 as ANQGSEA. CDR3 length: 14 amino acids. The CDR3 here is CSVQSSGTSYEQYF. The CDR3 nucleotides read TGCAGCGTTCAATCATCCGGGACCTCCTACGAGCAGTACTTC.

The rearrangement uses TRBV6-6 and TRBJ1-1; 7 nucleotides align to TRBD1. Unmatched junction bases numbered 5, after V lost 0 bases and J lost 1 base. The CDR3 contains 16 residues. Germline V CDR1 and CDR2: MNHNY, SVGAGI (reference sequence). In DNA form, the CDR3 reads TGTGCCAGCAGTTACTCGAGCGCAGGGGGGAACACTGAAGCTTTCTTT. Translation gives CASSYSSAGGNTEAFF.

In this sample, this clonotype turned up many times. The chain uses TRBV5-1 and TRBJ2-1; 12 nucleotides agree with TRBD2. V gave up 0 bases and J gave up 10 bases; unmatched junction bases: 2. CDR3 size: 14 residues. Germline-derived CDR1 and CDR2 are SGHRS and YFSETQ. CDR3 sequence (DNA): TGCGCCAGCAGCTTGGGGACTAGCGGGGACGAGCAGTTCTTC. Translated, it gives CASSLGTSGDEQFF.

At least ten counts were recorded for this clonotype. The chain links TRBV11-3 to TRBJ2-1; 9 nucleotides align to TRBD2. The CDR3 contains 15 residues. Per the germline V gene, CDR1 is SGHNT and CDR2 is YENEEA. V dropped 5 bases and J dropped 2; count of bases not matched to a gene: 4. CDR3 residues: CASSRAGGTYNEQFF. The CDR3, as DNA: TGTGCCAGCAGCCGCGCGGGGGGGACCTACAATGAGCAGTTCTTC.

In its sample, this clonotype was seen many times. The chain couples TRBV2 to TRBJ1-2; no clear D. Looked up from germline, CDR1 is SNHLY and CDR2 is FYNNEI. The CDR3 covers 14 residues. Trimming took off 10 bases at V and 0 bases at J, with 15 bases between the two ends. Here the CDR3 reads CATQPEDSNYGYTF. In DNA, the CDR3 is TGTGCCACCCAACCGGAGGATTCTAACTATGGCTACACCTTC. The whole variable domain, filled in from reference TRBV2 and TRBJ1-2, reads EPEVTQTPSHQVTQMGQEVILRCVPISNHLYFYWYRQILGQKVEFLVSFYNNEISEKSEIFDDQFSVERPDGSNFTLKIRSTKLEDSAMYFCATQPEDSNYGYTFGSGTRLTVV.

This rearrangement joins TRBV28 to TRBJ2-1; TRBD2 might be the D (5 bases). V shed 6 bases and J shed 7 bases, with 19 bases lying between them. This CDR3 is built from 15 residues. In germline, CDR1 is MDHEN, CDR2 SYDVKM. This CDR3 is CASSDLSVGGNEQFF. The DNA for the CDR3 is TGTGCCAGCAGCGATCTTAGCGTCGGCGGGAATGAGCAGTTCTTC.

This clonotype was observed many times. This chain joins TRBV4-3 and TRBJ2-3, with a possible D match to TRBD2 (5 bases). Trimming removed 0 bases at V and 4 bases at J, with 11 bases between. This CDR3 comprises 15 residues. Germline V gives CDR1 LGHNA, CDR2 YSLEER. The CDR3, as DNA: TGCGCCAGCAGCCAAGATTCAGCGGAGGCAGATACGCAGTATTTT. Translated: CASSQDSAEADTQYF.

The CDR3 protein is CSARPAGFTDTQYF. CDR3 sequence (DNA): TGCAGTGCTAGACCGGCGGGATTCACAGATACGCAGTATTTT. This chain links TRBV20-1 with TRBJ2-3; weak D call: TRBD2 (6 bases). Germline CDR1 reads DFQATT; CDR2 reads SNEGSKA (reference sequence). This CDR3 spans 14 amino acids. Trimming took off 2 bases at V and 2 bases at J, with 11 bases between the two ends.

The chain has TRBV7-9 and TRBJ2-5; 11 nucleotides match TRBD1. Germline V gene data show CDR1 as SEHNR and CDR2 as FQNEAQ (reference sequence). This CDR3 spans 16 amino acids. V dropped 6 bases and J dropped 2; count of bases not matched to a gene: 8. CDR3 residues: CASSSGTGGLQETQYF. The CDR3 DNA reads TGTGCCAGCAGTTCCGGGACAGGGGGTTTACAAGAGACCCAGTACTTC.

This clonotype has just a few counts. The chain is built from TRBV5-1 and TRBJ2-4, with D perhaps being TRBD1 or TRBD2 (5 bases each). The CDR3 runs to 12 residues. Germline values: CDR1 SGHRS, CDR2 YFSETQ. Trimming left V 4 bases short and J 10 bases short, with 12 bases between. The CDR3 bases are TGCGCCAGCAGCGTTGGAGAGGGGATTCAGTACTTC. Translation: CASSVGEGIQYF. Together with reference TRBV5-1 and TRBJ2-4, the CDR3 gives the full variable domain: KAGVTQTPRYLIKTRGQQVTLSCSPISGHRSVSWYQQTPGQGLQFLFEYFSETQRNKGNFPGRFSGRQFSNSRSEMNVSTLELGDSALYLCASSVGEGIQYFGAGTRLSVL.

This clonotype occurred many times. CDR3 amino acids: CASTDPGEKLFF. In DNA, the CDR3 is TGTGCCAGCACCGATCCGGGGGAAAAACTGTTTTTT. The V call is TRBV6-2 or TRBV6-3, the J call TRBJ1-4; D not resolved. The germline CDR1 and CDR2 sequences are MNHEY and SVGEGT. Trimming took off 7 bases at V and 8 bases at J, with 11 bases between the two ends. The CDR3 runs 12 residues.

The sample holds many counts of this clonotype. The chain couples TRBV29-1 to TRBJ2-1; 8 bases map to TRBD2. Germline CDR1 reads SQVTM; CDR2 reads ANQGSEA. The V gene end was trimmed by 3 bases and the J gene end by 4 bases; junction bases not matched to a gene: 11. There are 16 residues in the CDR3. The CDR3: CSVDTQSGSGYNEQFF. CDR3 sequence (DNA): TGCAGCGTTGATACCCAGAGCGGGAGCGGATACAATGAGCAGTTCTTC.

This clonotype was observed many times. V and J are TRBV11-2 and TRBJ1-1; D call uncertain. The CDR3 length is 13 residues. Germline CDR1 SGHAT, CDR2 FQNNGV. With 0 bases removed from V and 11 bases from J, the gap between germline ends came to 13 bases. The CDR3 nucleotides are TGTGCCAGCAGCTTAGAGTCCTCCGCCGGGGCTTTCTTT. Translation: CASSLESSAGAFF.

For this clonotype: Given a much more abundant clone one base away, this may be a read error. V gene TRBV11-2 combines with J gene TRBJ2-1, with 8 bases fitting TRBD2. The CDR3 is made up of 15 amino acids. The germline CDR1 and CDR2 sequences are SGHAT and FQNNGV. The DNA for the CDR3 is TGTACCAGCAGCTCGATTGCGGGGGGCTACAATGAGCAGTTCTTC. Amino acids: CTSSSIAGGYNEQFF.

The chain has TRBV4-2 and TRBJ2-3; no clear D. The germline V and J ends were trimmed by 0 bases and 0 bases, with 7 bases remaining between them. Germline CDR1 and CDR2: LGHNA and YNFKEQ. The CDR3 loop spans 15 amino acids. The DNA of the CDR3 is TGTGCCAGCAGCCAAGAAGTAGGGAGCACAGATACGCAGTATTTT. Protein: CASSQEVGSTDTQYF.

There are a few counts of this clonotype. The chain employs TRBV20-1 and TRBJ1-1, with unresolved D. Trimming shortened V by 3 bases and J by 7 bases, and 12 bases separated the two germline ends. CDR3 size: 12 residues. CDR1 is DFQATT, CDR2 SNEGSKA, per germline (reference sequence). CDR3 nucleotide sequence: TGCAGTGCTAGGCTCCTAAAGGGTGAAGCTTTCTTT. It codes for CSARLLKGEAFF.

Ten or more counts support this clonotype. The chain uses TRBV28 and TRBJ2-5; D ambiguous. Germline-derived CDR1 and CDR2 are MDHEN and SYDVKM. Between the trimmed V and J ends, which lost 5 bases and 0 bases, there was a span of 7 bases. The CDR3 consists of 13 residues. The CDR3 nucleotides are TGTGCCAGCAGTGTAAAGTACCAAGAGACCCAGTACTTC. Protein: CASSVKYQETQYF.

The chain recombines TRBV20-1 with TRBJ2-7; D may correspond to TRBD1 or TRBD2 (5 bases each). V was cut by 5 bases and J by 7 bases, with 15 bases left in between. The CDR3 length is 12 residues. The germline CDR1 and CDR2 sequences are DFQATT and SNEGSKA (reference sequence). The CDR3 DNA reads as TGCAGTGCTCGTCCCCGGGACGTAGAGCAGTACTTC. This codes for CSARPRDVEQYF.

This clonotype was recorded a few times. The gene calls are TRBV10-3 and TRBJ2-1, with 11 bases matching TRBD2. This CDR3 region has 15 residues. The V segment lost 3 bases and the J segment 4 bases; nucleotides outside the gene matches: 2. Germline V gives CDR1 ENHRY, CDR2 SYGVKD. CDR3 bases: TGTGCCATCAGTGAAGTAGCGGGGGGGTACAATGAGCAGTTCTTC. Its translation is CAISEVAGGYNEQFF.

The chain has TRBV13 and TRBJ2-7, with 12 bases lining up with TRBD2. The CDR3 extends over 15 amino acids. J gave up 2 bases and V 3 bases, and 2 bases lay outside the gene matches. Per germline, CDR1 PRHDT and CDR2 FYEKMQ (reference sequence). The CDR3 coding sequence is TGTGCCAGCAGCTTCGGGACTAGCGGGCCCTACGAGCAGTACTTC. Translation gives CASSFGTSGPYEQYF.